This record concerns one T cell receptor (beta chain) sequence. The target antigen is unknown. This record comes from a study of T cell responses to AZD1222 COVID-19 vaccine. Study results and caveats: Rises in breadth and depth of Spike-specific TCRs came after two AZD1222 doses. Close to half of spike-specific TCRs reportedly recognize unmutated variant regions.

Profiled with immunoSEQ multiplex PCR; TCRdb holds only in-frame clones, not every one. This sample carries more than 95,000 clones, about nine tenths of them seen once, and the ten largest clones take about 19%. V lost 0 bases and J 2 bases, leaving 17 bases between the germline ends. Germline V gene lookup returns CDR1 SGHNT and CDR2 YYREEE (reference sequence). This CDR3 has 17 residues. The clonotype originates from an adult in good health. The chain is built from TRBV5-4 and TRBJ2-5; D possibly corresponds to TRBD2 (5 bases). Sequencing was performed on peripheral blood, taken on day 0 of AZD1222 vaccination. CDR3: CASSLVGRHRGQETQYF. CDR3 in DNA: TGTGCCAGCAGCTTGGTAGGTCGGCACCGGGGACAAGAGACCCAGTACTTC.